This entry describes one TCR beta chain. Its antigen is unknown. RNA transcripts provided the source from which TCR beta CDR3 regions were amplified. With the HTBI primer set, the TCR CDR3 went through a first round of RT-PCR. MiXCR, run by TCRdb on the multiplex PCR reads, gives a single entry per CDR3 protein. The top ten clones hold around 47% of a sample with a few hundred thousand distinct CDR3 sequences, 46% of them seen once. Germline assignment: CDR1 SEHNR and CDR2 FQNEAQ (reference sequence). The CDR3 consists of 12 residues. Deletions cut 4 bases from V and 14 bases from J, with 12 bases between. This specimen comes from a study of T cells in Graves' hyperthyroidism and ophthalmopathy. Study-level findings and limits: Most thyroid clonotypes that were expanded above 0.001 also turned up in blood.

The clonotype comes from an adult woman with Graves' disease, either hyperthyroidism or ophthalmopathy (not recorded which). The chain employs TRBV7-9 and TRBJ1-6, with D hard to call. Sequencing input: peripheral blood or thyroid tissue (not recorded which). CDR3 in amino acids: CASSSTAKSLHF. The CDR3 DNA sequence: TGTGCCAGCAGCTCGACCGCTAAGTCCCTCCACTTT.